What follows are 4 T cell receptor beta chains derived from one specimen sequenced in a study of T cells in Graves' hyperthyroidism and ophthalmopathy. Amplification of TCR beta CDR3 regions used RNA as the template. HTBI primers were employed in a first-round RT-PCR of the TCR CDR3. TCRdb analysed the multiplex PCR reads with MiXCR anew, one entry per CDR3 protein. The table has around 190,000 distinct CDR3 sequences, about 18% seen once. The sequencing input was blood. The receptors were sampled from a woman aged 45 to 65 with Graves' hyperthyroidism.

This clonotype was recorded many times. CDR3 region: CASSSSQGYNSPLHF. The CDR3 DNA is TGTGCCAGCAGTTCGTCACAGGGCTATAATTCACCCCTCCACTTT. This chain links TRBV27 with TRBJ1-6; tentatively, D is TRBD1 (6 bases). The CDR3 contains 15 residues. The germline V and J ends were trimmed by 4 bases and 3 bases, with 10 bases remaining between them. Germline CDR1 and CDR2: MNHEY and SMNVEV (reference sequence).

This clonotype was picked up a small number of times. The chain has TRBV6-2 or TRBV6-3 and TRBJ2-5, with 7 bases that match TRBD1. The J segment lost 5 bases and the V segment lost 2 bases, leaving 5 bases of the junction unmatched. Per germline, CDR1 MNHEY and CDR2 SVGEGT. There are 14 residues in the CDR3. CDR3 residues: CASSYGDRDETQYF. CDR3 DNA: TGTGCCAGCAGTTACGGCGACAGGGATGAGACCCAGTACTTC.

The sample holds many counts of this clonotype. The chain couples TRBV6-1 to TRBJ1-1; 7 bases fit TRBD1. Trimming at V came to 2 bases and at J to 7 bases, leaving 4 bases not matched to a gene. Germline CDR1 and CDR2: MNHNS and SASEGT. The CDR3 runs 13 residues. The CDR3 nucleotides read TGTGCCAGCAGTGAACACCAGGGGGATGAAGCTTTCTTT. Translation gives CASSEHQGDEAFF.

This clonotype came up many times. The chain links TRBV20-1 to TRBJ1-1, with TRBD1 matching over 8 bases. The J segment lost 4 bases and the V segment lost 1 base, leaving 8 bases of the junction unmatched. This CDR3 region has 15 residues. Germline V gene data show CDR1 as DFQATT and CDR2 as SNEGSKA (reference sequence). DNA for the CDR3: TGCAGTGCTAGAGTTGCCGGGACAGGAGGCACTGAAGCTTTCTTT. Its protein is CSARVAGTGGTEAFF.